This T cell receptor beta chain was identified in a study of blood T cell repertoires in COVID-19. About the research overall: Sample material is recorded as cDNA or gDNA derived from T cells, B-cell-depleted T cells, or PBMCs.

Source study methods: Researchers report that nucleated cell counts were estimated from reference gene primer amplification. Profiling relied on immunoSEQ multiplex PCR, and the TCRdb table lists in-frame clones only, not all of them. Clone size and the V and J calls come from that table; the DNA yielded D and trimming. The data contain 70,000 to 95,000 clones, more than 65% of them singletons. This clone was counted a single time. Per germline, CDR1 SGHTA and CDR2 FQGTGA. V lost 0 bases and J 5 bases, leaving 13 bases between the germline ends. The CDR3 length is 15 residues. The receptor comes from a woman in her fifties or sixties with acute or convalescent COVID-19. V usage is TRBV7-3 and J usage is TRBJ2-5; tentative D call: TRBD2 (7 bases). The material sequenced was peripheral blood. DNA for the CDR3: TGTGCCAGCAGCTTAACCCGGGGGGCTCGGGAGACCCAGTACTTC. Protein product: CASSLTRGARETQYF.